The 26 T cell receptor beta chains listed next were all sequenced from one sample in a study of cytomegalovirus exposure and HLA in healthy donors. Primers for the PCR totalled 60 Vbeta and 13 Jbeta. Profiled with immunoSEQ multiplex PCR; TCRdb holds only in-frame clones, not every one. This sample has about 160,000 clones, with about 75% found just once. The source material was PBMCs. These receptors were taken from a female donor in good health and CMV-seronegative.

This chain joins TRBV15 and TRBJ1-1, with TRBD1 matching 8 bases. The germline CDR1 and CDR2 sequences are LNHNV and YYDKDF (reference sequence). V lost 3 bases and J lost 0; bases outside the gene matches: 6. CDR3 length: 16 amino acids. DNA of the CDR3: TGTGCCACCAGCAGTAGTGACAGGGGTTTGAACACTGAAGCTTTCTTT. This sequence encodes CATSSSDRGLNTEAFF. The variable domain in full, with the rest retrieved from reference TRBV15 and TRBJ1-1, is DAMVIQNPRYQVTQFGKPVTLSCSQTLNHNVMYWYQQKSSQAPKLLFHYYDKDFNNEADTPDNFQSRRPNTSFCFLDIRSPGLGDTAMYLCATSSSDRGLNTEAFFGQGTRLTVV.

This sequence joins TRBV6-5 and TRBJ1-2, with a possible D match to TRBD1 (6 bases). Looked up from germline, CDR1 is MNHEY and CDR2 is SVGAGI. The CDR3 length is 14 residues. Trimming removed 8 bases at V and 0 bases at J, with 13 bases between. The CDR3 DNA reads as TGTGCCAGCGCGAGGGGGGGGGCTAACTATGGCTACACCTTC. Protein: CASARGGANYGYTF.

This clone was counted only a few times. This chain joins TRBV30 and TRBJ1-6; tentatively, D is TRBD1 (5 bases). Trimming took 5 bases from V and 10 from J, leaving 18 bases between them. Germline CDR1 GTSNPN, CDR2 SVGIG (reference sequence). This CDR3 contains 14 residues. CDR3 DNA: TGTGCCTGGGAGACCCTCATAAGGGGATCACCCCTCCACTTT. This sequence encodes CAWETLIRGSPLHF.

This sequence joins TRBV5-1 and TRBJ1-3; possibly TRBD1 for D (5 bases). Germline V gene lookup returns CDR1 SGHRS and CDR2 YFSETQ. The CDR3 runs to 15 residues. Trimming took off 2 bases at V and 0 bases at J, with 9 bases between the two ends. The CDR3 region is CASSFPDNSGNTIYF. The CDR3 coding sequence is TGCGCCAGCAGCTTCCCGGACAACTCTGGAAACACCATATATTTT.

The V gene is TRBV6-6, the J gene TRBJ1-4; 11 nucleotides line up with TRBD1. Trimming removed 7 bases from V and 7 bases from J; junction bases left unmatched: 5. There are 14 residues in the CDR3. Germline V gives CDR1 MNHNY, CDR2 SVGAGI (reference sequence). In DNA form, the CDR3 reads TGTGCCAGCATCGTAGGGACAGGGGGTGAAAAACTGTTTTTT. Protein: CASIVGTGGEKLFF.

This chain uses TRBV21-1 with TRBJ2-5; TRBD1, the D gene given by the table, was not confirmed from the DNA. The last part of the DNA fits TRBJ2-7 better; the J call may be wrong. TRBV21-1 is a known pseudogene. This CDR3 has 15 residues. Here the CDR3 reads CASSTGTPTAYEQYF. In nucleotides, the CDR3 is TGTGCCAGCAGCACCGGGACACCAACCGCGTACGAGCAGTACTTC.

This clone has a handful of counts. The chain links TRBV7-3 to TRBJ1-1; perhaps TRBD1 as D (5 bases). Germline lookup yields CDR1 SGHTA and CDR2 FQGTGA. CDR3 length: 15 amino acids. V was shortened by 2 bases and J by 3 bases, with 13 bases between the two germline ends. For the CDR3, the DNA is TGTGCCAGCAGCTTAGTTGGCAGGGATGACACTGAAGCTTTCTTT. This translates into CASSLVGRDDTEAFF. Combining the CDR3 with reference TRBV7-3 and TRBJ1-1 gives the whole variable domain GAGVSQTPSNKVTEKGKYVELRCDPISGHTALYWYRQSLGQGPEFLIYFQGTGAADDSGLPNDRFFAVRPEGSVSTLKIQRTERGDSAVYLCASSLVGRDDTEAFFGQGTRLTVV.

The CDR3 DNA is TGTGCCAGTAGTATCGAGGAGACCCAGTACTTC. It codes for CASSIEETQYF. The chain couples TRBV19 to TRBJ2-5, with D uncertain. The V and J ends lost 3 bases and 5 bases respectively, with 4 bases between them. Per germline, CDR1 LNHDA and CDR2 SQIVND (reference sequence). The CDR3 contains 11 residues.

In DNA form, the CDR3 reads TGTGCCAGCAGCTTAGGGACAGGGGGAAAACTGTTTTTT. Protein: CASSLGTGGKLFF. The chain couples TRBV5-6 to TRBJ1-4; 11 nucleotides agree with TRBD1. Germline CDR1 SGHDT, CDR2 YYEEEE. The V segment lost 2 bases and the J segment 10 bases; nucleotides outside the gene matches: 1. The CDR3 has 13 amino acids.

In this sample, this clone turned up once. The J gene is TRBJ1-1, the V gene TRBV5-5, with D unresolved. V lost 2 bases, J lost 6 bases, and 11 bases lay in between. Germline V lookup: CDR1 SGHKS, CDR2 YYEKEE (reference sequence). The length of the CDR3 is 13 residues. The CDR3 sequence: CASSFVSGSEAFF. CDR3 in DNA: TGTGCCAGCAGCTTCGTTTCGGGATCTGAAGCTTTCTTT.

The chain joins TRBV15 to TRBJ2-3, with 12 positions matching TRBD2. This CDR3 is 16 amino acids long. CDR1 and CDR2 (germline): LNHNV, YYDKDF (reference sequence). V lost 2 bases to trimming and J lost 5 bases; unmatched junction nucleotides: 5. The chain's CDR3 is CATSRRLAGEGDTQYF. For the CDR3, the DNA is TGTGCCACCAGCAGACGACTAGCGGGAGAGGGAGATACGCAGTATTTT. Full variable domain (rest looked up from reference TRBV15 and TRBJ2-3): DAMVIQNPRYQVTQFGKPVTLSCSQTLNHNVMYWYQQKSSQAPKLLFHYYDKDFNNEADTPDNFQSRRPNTSFCFLDIRSPGLGDTAMYLCATSRRLAGEGDTQYFGPGTRLTVL.

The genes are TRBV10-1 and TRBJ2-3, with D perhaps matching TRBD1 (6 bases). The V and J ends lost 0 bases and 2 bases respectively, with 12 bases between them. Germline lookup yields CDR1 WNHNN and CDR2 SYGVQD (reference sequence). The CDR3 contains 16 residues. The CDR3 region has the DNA TGCGCCAGCAGTGAGTCAGGACAGAAAAACACAGATACGCAGTATTTT. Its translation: CASSESGQKNTDTQYF.

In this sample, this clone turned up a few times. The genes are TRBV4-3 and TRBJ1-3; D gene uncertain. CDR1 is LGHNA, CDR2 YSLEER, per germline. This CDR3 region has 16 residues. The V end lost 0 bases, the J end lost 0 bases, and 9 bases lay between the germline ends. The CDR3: CASSQDWRSSGNTIYF. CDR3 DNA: TGCGCCAGCAGCCAAGATTGGCGGAGCTCTGGAAACACCATATATTTT.

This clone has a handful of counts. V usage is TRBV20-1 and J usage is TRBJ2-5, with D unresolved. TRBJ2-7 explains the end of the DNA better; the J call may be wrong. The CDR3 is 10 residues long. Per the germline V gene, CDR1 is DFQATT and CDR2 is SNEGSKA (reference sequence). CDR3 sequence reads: CSAFSYEQYF. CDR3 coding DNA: TGCAGTGCGTTCTCCTACGAGCAGTACTTC.

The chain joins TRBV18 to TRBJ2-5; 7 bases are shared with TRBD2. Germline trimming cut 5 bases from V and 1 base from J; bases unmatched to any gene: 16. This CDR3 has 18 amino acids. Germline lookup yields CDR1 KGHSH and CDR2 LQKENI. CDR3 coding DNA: TGTGCCAGCTCATTCCTCACTGGGAGGGGCTTAATCCAAGAGACCCAGTACTTC. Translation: CASSFLTGRGLIQETQYF. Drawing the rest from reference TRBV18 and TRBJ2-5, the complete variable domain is NAGVMQNPRHLVRRRGQEARLRCSPMKGHSHVYWYRQLPEEGLKFMVYLQKENIIDESGMPKERFSAEFPKEGPSILRIQQVVRGDSAAYFCASSFLTGRGLIQETQYFGPGTRLLVL.

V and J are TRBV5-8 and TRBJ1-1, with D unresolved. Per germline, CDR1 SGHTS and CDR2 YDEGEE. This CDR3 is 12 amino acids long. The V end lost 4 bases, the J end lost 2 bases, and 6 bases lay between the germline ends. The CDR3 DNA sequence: TGTGCCAGCAGCGGGCCTAACACTGAAGCTTTCTTT. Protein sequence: CASSGPNTEAFF.

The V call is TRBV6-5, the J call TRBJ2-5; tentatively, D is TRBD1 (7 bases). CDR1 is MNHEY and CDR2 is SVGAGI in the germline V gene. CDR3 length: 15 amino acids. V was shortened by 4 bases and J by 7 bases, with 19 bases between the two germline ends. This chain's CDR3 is CASSSMGQRAGTQYF. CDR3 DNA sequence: TGTGCCAGCAGTTCCATGGGACAGCGGGCGGGGACCCAGTACTTC.

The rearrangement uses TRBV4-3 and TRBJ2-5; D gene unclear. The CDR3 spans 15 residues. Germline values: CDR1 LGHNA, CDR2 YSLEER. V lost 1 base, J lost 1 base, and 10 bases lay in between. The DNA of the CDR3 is TGCGCCAGCAGCCAAGTAGGTGGAGTCCAAGAGACCCAGTACTTC. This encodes CASSQVGGVQETQYF.

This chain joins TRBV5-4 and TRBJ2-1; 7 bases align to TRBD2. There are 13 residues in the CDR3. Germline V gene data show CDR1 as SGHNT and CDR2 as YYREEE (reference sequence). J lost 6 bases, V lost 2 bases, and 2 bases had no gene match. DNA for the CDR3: TGTGCCAGCAGCTTCCGCGGGAGCAATGAGCAGTTCTTC. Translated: CASSFRGSNEQFF.

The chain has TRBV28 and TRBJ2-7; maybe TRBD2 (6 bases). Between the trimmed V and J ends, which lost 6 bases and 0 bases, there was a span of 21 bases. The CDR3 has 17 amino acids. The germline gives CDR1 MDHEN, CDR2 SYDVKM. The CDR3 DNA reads TGTGCCAGCAGCCATCAGGTCTGGGAGGAGAGCTCCTACGAGCAGTACTTC. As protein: CASSHQVWEESSYEQYF.

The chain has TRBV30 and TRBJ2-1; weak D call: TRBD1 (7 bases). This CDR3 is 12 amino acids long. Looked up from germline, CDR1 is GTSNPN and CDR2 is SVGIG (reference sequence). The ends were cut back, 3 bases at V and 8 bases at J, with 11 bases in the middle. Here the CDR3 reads CAWSAGGYEQFF. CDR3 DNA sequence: TGTGCCTGGAGCGCAGGGGGGTATGAGCAGTTCTTC.

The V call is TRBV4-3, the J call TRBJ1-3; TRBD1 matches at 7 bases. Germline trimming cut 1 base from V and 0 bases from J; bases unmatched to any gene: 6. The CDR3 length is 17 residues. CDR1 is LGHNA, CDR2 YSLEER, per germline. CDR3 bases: TGCGCCAGCAGCCAAGCTCCTGACAGGGCCTCTGGAAACACCATATATTTT. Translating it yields CASSQAPDRASGNTIYF.

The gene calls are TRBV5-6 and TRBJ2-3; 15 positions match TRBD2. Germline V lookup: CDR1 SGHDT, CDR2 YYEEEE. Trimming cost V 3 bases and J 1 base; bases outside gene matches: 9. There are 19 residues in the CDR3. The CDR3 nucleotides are TGTGCCAGCAGCTCTTCCGGGACTAGCGGGGGGTGGGGCACAGATACGCAGTATTTT. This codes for CASSSSGTSGGWGTDTQYF.

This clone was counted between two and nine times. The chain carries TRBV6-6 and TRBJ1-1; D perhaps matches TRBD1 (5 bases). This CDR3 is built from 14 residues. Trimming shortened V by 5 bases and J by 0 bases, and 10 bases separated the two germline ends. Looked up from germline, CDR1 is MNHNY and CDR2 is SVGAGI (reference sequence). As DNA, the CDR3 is TGTGCCAGCAGTGGGCAGGGAATGAACACTGAAGCTTTCTTT. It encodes CASSGQGMNTEAFF.

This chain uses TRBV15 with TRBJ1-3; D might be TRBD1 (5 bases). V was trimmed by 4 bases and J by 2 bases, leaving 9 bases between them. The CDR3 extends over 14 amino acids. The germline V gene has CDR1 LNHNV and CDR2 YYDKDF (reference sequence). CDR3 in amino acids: CATSTGFAGNTIYF. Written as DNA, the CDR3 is TGTGCCACCAGCACAGGGTTCGCTGGAAACACCATATATTTT. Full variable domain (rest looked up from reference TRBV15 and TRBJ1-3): DAMVIQNPRYQVTQFGKPVTLSCSQTLNHNVMYWYQQKSSQAPKLLFHYYDKDFNNEADTPDNFQSRRPNTSFCFLDIRSPGLGDTAMYLCATSTGFAGNTIYFGEGSWLTVV.

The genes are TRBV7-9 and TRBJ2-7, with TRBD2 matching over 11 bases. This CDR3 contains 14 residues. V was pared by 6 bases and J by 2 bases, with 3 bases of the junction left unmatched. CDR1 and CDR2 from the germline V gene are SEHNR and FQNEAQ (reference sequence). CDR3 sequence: CASRSSGGPYEQYF. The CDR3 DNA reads TGTGCCAGCAGGTCTAGCGGGGGGCCCTACGAGCAGTACTTC.